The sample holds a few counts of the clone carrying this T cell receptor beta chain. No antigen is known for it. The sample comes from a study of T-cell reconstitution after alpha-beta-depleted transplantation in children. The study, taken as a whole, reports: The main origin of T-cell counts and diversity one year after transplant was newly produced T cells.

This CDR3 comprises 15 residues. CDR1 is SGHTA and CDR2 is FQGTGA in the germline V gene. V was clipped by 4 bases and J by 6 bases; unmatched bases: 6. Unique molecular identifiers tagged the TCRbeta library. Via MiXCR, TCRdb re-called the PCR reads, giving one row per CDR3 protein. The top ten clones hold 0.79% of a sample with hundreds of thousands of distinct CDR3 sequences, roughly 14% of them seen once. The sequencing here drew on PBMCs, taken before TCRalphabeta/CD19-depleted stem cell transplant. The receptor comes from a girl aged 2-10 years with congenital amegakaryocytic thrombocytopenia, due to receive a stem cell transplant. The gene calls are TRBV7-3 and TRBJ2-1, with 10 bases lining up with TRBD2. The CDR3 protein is CASSSSGSFSNEQFF. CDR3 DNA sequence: TGTGCCAGCAGCTCTAGCGGGAGCTTTTCCAATGAGCAGTTCTTC.